Following are 21 T cell receptor beta chains from one sample sequenced in a study of OX40 agonist ivuxolimab in advanced cancers. TCRdb keeps only in-frame clones here, not all; method: immunoSEQ multiplex PCR. The top ten hold roughly 50% of the sample, which has tens of thousands of clones, roughly 86% seen once. The specimen comprised CD4+ or CD8+ T cells sorted from blood, sampled in a trial of the OX40 agonist ivuxolimab. The source is an adult with an advanced solid tumor such as melanoma, head and neck, liver or kidney cancer.

The chain recombines TRBV9 with TRBJ2-3; TRBD1 or TRBD2 may be the D gene (7 bases each). From germline, CDR1 is SGDLS and CDR2 YYNGEE. V lost 4 bases, J lost 3 bases, and 18 bases lay in between. This CDR3 spans 16 amino acids. The CDR3 coding sequence is TGTGCCAGCAGCCCCAGGGGGGGCTTTGGGACAGATACGCAGTATTTT. Its translation is CASSPRGGFGTDTQYF. Looking up the rest from reference TRBV9 and TRBJ2-3 gives the full variable domain: DSGVTQTPKHLITATGQRVTLRCSPRSGDLSVYWYQQSLDQGLQFLIQYYNGEERAKGNILERFSAQQFPDLHSELNLSSLELGDSALYFCASSPRGGFGTDTQYFGPGTRLTVL.

The chain carries TRBV10-2 and TRBJ2-2; perhaps TRBD1 as D (5 bases). Germline assignment: CDR1 WSHSY and CDR2 SAAADI. Trimming cost V 5 bases and J 4 bases, with 8 bases left between them. This CDR3 contains 13 residues. The CDR3 DNA sequence: TGCGCCAGCAGTCCAGGGTTCACCGGGGAGCTGTTTTTT. It is translated as CASSPGFTGELFF.

The chain combines TRBV29-1 with TRBJ2-7; possibly TRBD1 for D (5 bases). The CDR3 loop spans 15 amino acids. Germline V gene data show CDR1 as SQVTM and CDR2 as ANQGSEA. Trimming pared 3 bases from V and 2 bases from J, leaving 17 bases between. CDR3 bases: TGCAGCGTTGAGCTCCAGGGCAGAAGTACCTACGAGCAGTACTTC. Translating gives CSVELQGRSTYEQYF.

This clone was counted a few times. This chain links TRBV5-4 with TRBJ1-2; the D gene is possibly TRBD1 (6 bases). The CDR3 contains 17 residues. Germline CDR1 is SGHNT and CDR2 is YYREEE (reference sequence). The V end lost 4 bases, the J end lost 5 bases, and 24 bases lay between the germline ends. This CDR3 reads CASSPLIFGGEGYGYTF. CDR3 sequence (DNA): TGTGCCAGCAGCCCCTTAATCTTCGGGGGCGAGGGGTATGGCTACACCTTC.

V is TRBV7-9 and J is TRBJ2-3; TRBD2 matches 14 bases. The junction had 2 bases not matched to a gene; V was cut back by 6 bases and J by 0 bases. Germline V lookup: CDR1 SEHNR, CDR2 FQNEAQ (reference sequence). The CDR3 is made up of 16 amino acids. The CDR3 region has the DNA TGTGCCAGCAGACGGACTAGCGGGGGGAGCACAGATACGCAGTATTTT. Translated: CASRRTSGGSTDTQYF.

The chain recombines TRBV7-9 with TRBJ2-7, with TRBD1 as a possible D gene (6 bases). This CDR3 spans 13 amino acids. Germline V gene lookup returns CDR1 SEHNR and CDR2 FQNEAQ (reference sequence). Between the trimmed V and J ends, which lost 6 bases and 5 bases, there was a span of 14 bases. CDR3 protein: CASSGQSVHEQYF. CDR3 in DNA: TGTGCCAGCAGTGGACAGTCGGTCCACGAGCAGTACTTC. Supplemented by reference TRBV7-9 and TRBJ2-7, the full variable domain reads DTGVSQNPRHKITKRGQNVTFRCDPISEHNRLYWYRQTLGQGPEFLTYFQNEAQLEKSRLLSDRFSAERPKGSFSTLEIQRTEQGDSAMYLCASSGQSVHEQYFGPGTRLTVT.

This chain joins TRBV28 and TRBJ2-1; 7 bases line up with TRBD1. Germline V gene data show CDR1 as MDHEN and CDR2 as SYDVKM. This CDR3 region has 11 residues. V lost 8 bases, J lost 9 bases, and 4 bases stayed unmatched. CDR3 region: CASFRGSEQFF. CDR3 sequence (DNA): TGTGCCAGCTTCAGGGGGAGTGAGCAGTTCTTC.

For this clone: One end of the junction is discordant with germline, which a read error may explain. The chain couples TRBV6-5 to TRBJ2-5, with D hard to call. This CDR3 region has 14 residues. Germline values: CDR1 MNHEY, CDR2 SVGAGI. This CDR3 reads CAISESGSQETQYF. CDR3 in DNA: TGTGCCATCAGTGAGTCCGGGTCCCAAGAGACCCAGTACTTC.

The genes are TRBV12-2 and TRBJ2-7; TRBD1 is the table's D call, not checked against the DNA. TRBV12-2 is tagged as a pseudogene. The CDR3 is 15 residues long. CDR3 residues: CASRFPGHASYEQYF. As DNA, the CDR3 is TGTGCAAGTCGTTTCCCGGGACATGCCTCCTACGAGCAGTACTTC.

V and J are TRBV7-2 and TRBJ1-6, with a tentative D call TRBD1 (6 bases). Germline lookup yields CDR1 SGHTA and CDR2 FQGNSA. This CDR3 comprises 17 residues. Trimming removed 3 bases at V and 4 bases at J, with 16 bases between. CDR3 DNA sequence: TGTGCCAGCAGCTTTGAAGACAGGAGGGTTTATAATTCACCCCTCCACTTT. It specifies CASSFEDRRVYNSPLHF.

This clone came up once. The V gene is TRBV27, the J gene TRBJ1-5; D remains ambiguous. Germline CDR1 is MNHEY and CDR2 is SMNVEV (reference sequence). The CDR3 consists of 13 residues. V lost 3 bases, J lost 6 bases, and 9 bases lay in between. The CDR3 DNA is TGTGCCAGCAGTTTCGCAGGCGGTCAGCCCCAGCATTTT. As protein: CASSFAGGQPQHF.

The chain couples TRBV4-3 to TRBJ2-7; 10 bases map to TRBD1. The CDR3 extends over 15 amino acids. In germline, CDR1 is LGHNA, CDR2 YSLEER. The junction had 6 bases not matched to a gene; V was cut back by 5 bases and J by 2 bases. Here the CDR3 reads CASSFGQGGPYEQYF. Written as DNA, the CDR3 is TGCGCCAGCAGCTTCGGACAGGGGGGACCCTACGAGCAGTACTTC.

This clone appeared a single time. The gene calls are TRBV6-4 and TRBJ2-5, with D tentatively TRBD2 (5 bases). V lost 8 bases to trimming and J lost 0 bases, with 16 bases between them. Germline V CDR1 and CDR2: MRHNA, SNTAGT. There are 15 residues in the CDR3. CDR3 amino acids: CASRWIAMYQETQYF. The CDR3, as DNA: TGTGCCAGCCGGTGGATAGCGATGTACCAAGAGACCCAGTACTTC.

The rearrangement links TRBV7-9 to TRBJ1-6; D unresolved. In germline, CDR1 is SEHNR, CDR2 FQNEAQ (reference sequence). V was pared by 5 bases and J by 7 bases, with 15 bases between. The CDR3 sequence is 15 residues long. The CDR3 nucleotides read TGTGCCAGCAGCCCCCCCGAAATCTTAAATTCACCCCTCCACTTT. Its protein is CASSPPEILNSPLHF.

The rearrangement joins TRBV9 to TRBJ1-1; 9 positions match TRBD1. The CDR3 length is 14 residues. From germline, CDR1 is SGDLS and CDR2 YYNGEE. The junction had 8 bases not matched to a gene; V was cut back by 6 bases and J by 5 bases. The DNA of the CDR3 is TGTGCCAGCAACATGACAGGGGGTTGTACTGAAGCTTTCTTT. Protein: CASNMTGGCTEAFF.

V is TRBV5-1 and J is TRBJ1-1; TRBD1 aligns across 8 bases. Per germline, CDR1 SGHRS and CDR2 YFSETQ. This CDR3 has 15 amino acids. V was pared by 4 bases and J by 0 bases, with 5 bases of the junction left unmatched. The CDR3 region is CASSARQGMNTEAFF. The CDR3 coding sequence is TGCGCCAGCAGCGCCAGACAGGGGATGAACACTGAAGCTTTCTTT.

The gene calls are TRBV28 and TRBJ2-3; 7 positions match TRBD2. V was clipped by 6 bases and J by 2 bases; unmatched bases: 14. Germline loops: CDR1 MDHEN, CDR2 SYDVKM. This CDR3 has 17 residues. CDR3 protein: CASSPSLGGEVTDTQYF. CDR3 coding DNA: TGTGCCAGCAGCCCCTCACTGGGGGGGGAGGTCACAGATACGCAGTATTTT.

The chain recombines TRBV6-5 with TRBJ1-1; tentatively, D is TRBD1 (5 bases). The germline V gene encodes CDR1 MNHEY and CDR2 SVGAGI. This CDR3 spans 13 amino acids. Trimming left V 4 bases short and J 5 bases short, with 11 bases between. The CDR3 here is CASSWGEGTEAFF. In DNA form, the CDR3 reads TGTGCCAGCAGTTGGGGGGAAGGTACTGAAGCTTTCTTT.

The chain is built from TRBV30 and TRBJ2-7; TRBD1 or TRBD2 may be the D gene (6 bases each). Germline V gene sequence: CDR1 GTSNPN, CDR2 SVGIG (reference sequence). CDR3 length equals 16 residues. Between the trimmed V and J ends, which lost 4 bases and 4 bases, there was a span of 23 bases. As DNA, the CDR3 is TGTGCCTGGATCAGCCGAGGGGGAAGGGGGGCTTACGAGCAGTACTTC. Its translation is CAWISRGGRGAYEQYF.

The chain uses TRBV4-3 and TRBJ1-1, with D possibly TRBD1 on 6 matching bases. Per germline, CDR1 LGHNA and CDR2 YSLEER. V lost 0 bases and J lost 0, with 17 bases in between. The CDR3 is 18 amino acids. The CDR3 region is CASSQDRGLGHVNTEAFF. For the CDR3, the DNA is TGCGCCAGCAGCCAAGATCGGGGGCTGGGGCACGTGAACACTGAAGCTTTCTTT.

The rearrangement uses TRBV7-3 and TRBJ2-1; a weak D match, TRBD2 (7 bases). V lost 1 base and J 4 bases, leaving 14 bases between the germline ends. Germline values: CDR1 SGHTA, CDR2 FQGTGA. This CDR3 spans 16 amino acids. CDR3 sequence: CASSLISGDYYNEQFF. The DNA of the CDR3 is TGTGCCAGCAGCTTAATATCAGGGGACTATTACAATGAGCAGTTCTTC.